This T cell receptor beta chain derives from a study of T cell changes during pregnancy in multiple sclerosis. Libraries were prepared by immunoSEQ multiplex PCR; TCRdb keeps only in-frame clonotypes and omits some of them. In the table there are around 33,000 clones, 80% to 90% of which are singletons. The source of this sequence is a female donor with multiple sclerosis, enrolled in a pregnancy study. Sequenced material: CD8+ T cells from peripheral blood mononuclear cells, taken before pregnancy.

The CDR3 bases are TGTGCCAGCAGTTTTCGCGAGCAGTACTTC. This codes for CASSFREQYF. V and J are TRBV28 and TRBJ2-7; the D is unclear. From germline, CDR1 is MDHEN and CDR2 SYDVKM. This CDR3 region has 10 residues. The ends were cut back, 3 bases at V and 6 bases at J, with 3 bases in the middle.